This entry is about one T cell receptor beta chain. The data stem from a study of blood T cell repertoires in COVID-19. Study background: Spain, Italy and the United States supplied samples that represented acute and convalescent COVID-19.

The CDR3 sequence is 11 residues long. Trimming stripped 5 bases from V and 8 bases from J, with 9 bases between. Profiling relied on immunoSEQ multiplex PCR, and the TCRdb table lists in-frame clones only, not all of them. This table holds roughly 500,000 clones, around 87% found once. The chain carries TRBV12-3 or TRBV12-4 and TRBJ1-1; D gene unclear. The sequenced material came from PBMCs or T cells enriched from blood (not recorded which). The sequence was collected from a middle-aged woman who had recovered from COVID-19. In DNA form, the CDR3 reads TGTGCCAGCAGTAACCCCGGGGAAGCTTTCTTT. This sequence encodes CASSNPGEAFF.